These 27 T cell receptor beta chains were all obtained from the same sample, sequenced in a study of cytomegalovirus exposure and HLA in healthy donors. The PCR had 60 Vbeta and 13 Jbeta primers. This table comes from immunoSEQ multiplex PCR, and its TCRdb copy is limited to in-frame clones, with some not included. This sample's table reports roughly 77,000 clones. Source material: PBMCs. Source of these receptors: a female donor in good health and CMV-seropositive.

The V gene is TRBV6-1, the J gene TRBJ2-1; D unresolved. V was trimmed by 4 bases and J by 8 bases, leaving 9 bases between them. The germline V gene encodes CDR1 MNHNS and CDR2 SASEGT. The length of the CDR3 is 12 residues. The CDR3: CASSVRSYEQFF. CDR3 nucleotides: TGTGCCAGCAGTGTACGGAGTTATGAGCAGTTCTTC.

The V gene is TRBV27, the J gene TRBJ1-1, with 7 bases that match TRBD1. CDR3 length equals 11 residues. Germline loops: CDR1 MNHEY, CDR2 SMNVEV (reference sequence). The V segment lost 8 bases and the J segment 5 bases; nucleotides outside the gene matches: 2. For the CDR3, the DNA is TGTGCCAGCGAGACAGGGACTGAAGCTTTCTTT. It is translated as CASETGTEAFF.

The V gene is TRBV29-1, the J gene TRBJ2-3; TRBD1 matches at 7 bases. The V and J ends lost 4 bases and 4 bases, in that order; junction bases with no gene match: 2. The CDR3 has 12 amino acids. Germline assignment: CDR1 SQVTM and CDR2 ANQGSEA. CDR3 loop: CSVGQGADTQYF. The CDR3 DNA follows: TGCAGCGTTGGGCAGGGGGCAGATACGCAGTATTTT.

The genes are TRBV9 and TRBJ2-4; 8 bases match TRBD1. With 4 bases clipped from V and 5 bases from J, the junction kept 8 bases outside the gene matches. Germline CDR1 reads SGDLS; CDR2 reads YYNGEE. This CDR3 is 15 amino acids long. Written as DNA, the CDR3 is TGTGCCAGCAGCTTATCGACAGGGGTGGAAAACATTCAGTACTTC. It is translated as CASSLSTGVENIQYF.

The chain recombines TRBV28 with TRBJ1-2, with 8 bases fitting TRBD1. CDR3 length: 14 amino acids. Germline V CDR1 and CDR2: MDHEN, SYDVKM. V gave up 6 bases and J gave up 4 bases; unmatched junction bases: 7. The DNA of the CDR3 is TGTGCCAGCAGATCGACAGGGGCCTCCTATGGCTACACCTTC. Residues: CASRSTGASYGYTF.

V is TRBV6-6 and J is TRBJ2-7, with 12 bases matching TRBD2. CDR1 MNHNY and CDR2 SVGAGI come from the germline V gene (reference sequence). This CDR3 is built from 15 residues. Unmatched junction bases numbered 5, after V lost 2 bases and J lost 6 bases. CDR3 amino acids: CASSYATSGGLEQYF. The CDR3 DNA follows: TGTGCCAGCAGTTACGCGACTAGCGGGGGACTCGAGCAGTACTTC.

V and J are TRBV18 and TRBJ2-7, with a tentative D call TRBD2 (6 bases). Germline-derived CDR1 and CDR2 are KGHSH and LQKENI. CDR3 size: 14 residues. Trimming left V 3 bases short and J 4 bases short, with 13 bases between. In nucleotides, the CDR3 is TGTGCCAGCTCACCCAACTCGGGAGTGTACGAGCAGTACTTC. This encodes CASSPNSGVYEQYF.

The rearrangement links TRBV4-2 to TRBJ2-7, with 7 bases matching TRBD2. The germline V gene encodes CDR1 LGHNA and CDR2 YNFKEQ. The CDR3 contains 15 residues. Losses at the gene ends were 5 bases for V and 2 bases for J; bases not matched to a gene: 9. Here the CDR3 DNA reads TGTGCCAGCAGCGGGAGGGACGCCGGGACCTACGAGCAGTACTTC. As protein: CASSGRDAGTYEQYF.

The chain employs TRBV4-1 and TRBJ2-1, with 8 bases fitting TRBD2. V gave up 4 bases and J gave up 6 bases; unmatched junction bases: 8. Germline CDR1 is MGHRA and CDR2 is YSYEKL. The CDR3 spans 15 residues. CDR3 nucleotides: TGCGCCAGCAGCCCTTATAGCGGGGACCGCAATGAGCAGTTCTTC. Amino acid sequence: CASSPYSGDRNEQFF.

The CDR3 bases are TGTGCCAGCAGCTTTACAGCCGTCCCTGGCTACACCTTC. This codes for CASSFTAVPGYTF. The chain couples TRBV7-2 to TRBJ1-2; unclear D gene. This CDR3 spans 13 amino acids. V was cut by 3 bases and J by 7 bases, with 12 bases left in between. CDR1 and CDR2 from the germline V gene are SGHTA and FQGNSA.

Comment on this clone: Relative to the germline gene, one junction end is altered; a read error may explain this. The chain links TRBV7-7 to TRBJ2-5; D unresolved. The germline V gene has CDR1 SSHAT and CDR2 FNYEAQ (reference sequence). The CDR3 is 13 amino acids. The CDR3 spells CASSLGAAETQYF. The CDR3 nucleotides read TGTGCTAGCAGCTTAGGAGCTGCAGAGACCCAGTACTTC.

The V and J genes are TRBV4-3 and TRBJ2-7, with 7 bases lining up with TRBD1. Unmatched junction bases numbered 5, after V lost 1 base and J lost 2 bases. This CDR3 has 15 amino acids. Per germline, CDR1 LGHNA and CDR2 YSLEER. CDR3 nucleotides: TGCGCCAGCAGCCAAGTATGGGACAGTGCCTACGAGCAGTACTTC. It yields the protein CASSQVWDSAYEQYF.

The rearrangement uses TRBV18 and TRBJ1-5, with unresolved D. Germline CDR1 is KGHSH and CDR2 is LQKENI. V lost 3 bases and J lost 3, with 12 bases in between. CDR3 length: 15 residues. DNA of the CDR3: TGTGCCAGCTCACCTTCGGGTTTTGTCAATCAGCCCCAGCATTTT. Translation: CASSPSGFVNQPQHF.

The V and J genes are TRBV11-2 and TRBJ1-1; a weak D match, TRBD1 (5 bases). Germline V gene lookup returns CDR1 SGHAT and CDR2 FQNNGV. V was trimmed by 1 base and J by 1 base, leaving 10 bases between them. The CDR3 is 15 residues long. CDR3 in DNA: TGTGCCAGCAGCTTAGTTAAGGACACGAACACTGAAGCTTTCTTT. Its translation is CASSLVKDTNTEAFF. Variable domain in full (rest from reference TRBV11-2 and TRBJ1-1): EAGVAQSPRYKIIEKRQSVAFWCNPISGHATLYWYQQILGQGPKLLIQFQNNGVVDDSQLPKDRFSAERLKGVDSTLKIQPAKLEDSAVYLCASSLVKDTNTEAFFGQGTRLTVV.

This chain connects TRBV7-9 to TRBJ2-5; the match to TRBD1 covers 10 bases. The CDR3 runs 16 residues. Germline V CDR1 and CDR2: SEHNR, FQNEAQ (reference sequence). J gave up 5 bases and V 3 bases, and 9 bases lay outside the gene matches. CDR3 region: CASSFGTGDIGETQYF. The CDR3 coding sequence is TGTGCCAGCAGCTTCGGGACAGGGGATATCGGGGAGACCCAGTACTTC.

The V gene is TRBV19, the J gene TRBJ2-7; TRBD2 aligns across 8 bases. Germline assignment: CDR1 LNHDA and CDR2 SQIVND (reference sequence). The CDR3 contains 14 residues. V lost 1 base to trimming and J lost 4 bases; unmatched junction nucleotides: 3. The CDR3 sequence is CASSIVSGTYEQYF. The DNA of the CDR3 is TGTGCCAGTAGTATAGTTAGCGGGACATACGAGCAGTACTTC.

This chain links TRBV4-1 with TRBJ2-5, with D possibly TRBD2 on 5 matching bases. In germline, CDR1 is MGHRA, CDR2 YSYEKL. V was cut by 2 bases and J by 5 bases, with 12 bases left in between. The CDR3 extends over 14 amino acids. The CDR3 is CASSQWVEEETQYF. As DNA, the CDR3 is TGCGCCAGCAGCCAATGGGTGGAGGAGGAGACCCAGTACTTC.

This chain connects TRBV6-5 to TRBJ1-5; D is unresolved. The germline gives CDR1 MNHEY, CDR2 SVGAGI. V was shortened by 0 bases and J by 3 bases, with 6 bases between the two germline ends. The CDR3 length is 14 residues. The CDR3 here is CASSYSNINQPQHF. The CDR3 DNA reads TGTGCCAGCAGTTACTCTAACATCAATCAGCCCCAGCATTTT.

J is TRBJ2-5 and V is TRBV6-1; possibly TRBD2 for D (6 bases). The J call may be faulty, since TRBJ2-7 better matches the DNA end. This CDR3 spans 13 amino acids. CDR1 is MNHNS, CDR2 SASEGT, per germline. The DNA of the CDR3 is TGTGCCAGCACGCCGGGAGTGGCCTACGAGCAGTACTTC. This encodes CASTPGVAYEQYF.

The rearrangement uses TRBV19 and TRBJ2-3; D is uncertain. Deletions cut 5 bases from V and 4 bases from J, with 4 bases between. CDR3 length: 11 amino acids. The germline V gene has CDR1 LNHDA and CDR2 SQIVND (reference sequence). CDR3 nucleotide sequence: TGTGCCAGTAGTGGGCCAGATACGCAGTATTTT. It encodes CASSGPDTQYF.

This chain connects TRBV6-5 to TRBJ2-7, with TRBD2 identical over 11 bases. After removal of 10 bases from V and 7 bases from J, the junction contained 12 bases not matched to a gene. Germline V lookup: CDR1 MNHEY, CDR2 SVGAGI. The CDR3 is 14 amino acids. The CDR3 nucleotides are TGTGCCACGCAAAGACTAGCGGGGATGAGAGAGCAGTACTTC. The encoded protein is CATQRLAGMREQYF.

The gene calls are TRBV4-3 and TRBJ2-7; perhaps TRBD2 as D (5 bases). Germline CDR1 LGHNA, CDR2 YSLEER. The ends were cut back, 3 bases at V and 5 bases at J, with 11 bases in the middle. The CDR3 is 13 residues long. The CDR3 protein is CASSQQLGDEQYF. The DNA of the CDR3 is TGCGCCAGCAGCCAGCAACTCGGGGACGAGCAGTACTTC.

The chain uses TRBV25-1 and TRBJ2-1; the D is unclear. Trimming took 8 bases from V and 9 from J, leaving 5 bases between them. Per germline, CDR1 MGHDK and CDR2 SYGVNS. The CDR3 covers 9 residues. CDR3 sequence (DNA): TGTGCCAGCCAGGCTGAGCAGTTCTTC. The encoded protein is CASQAEQFF.

J is TRBJ2-1 and V is TRBV2; 8 bases are shared with TRBD1. CDR1 and CDR2 from the germline V gene are SNHLY and FYNNEI. Losses at the gene ends were 4 bases for V and 6 bases for J; bases not matched to a gene: 2. There are 13 residues in the CDR3. The CDR3 region has the DNA TGTGCCAGCAGTGGACAGGGGAGCAATGAGCAGTTCTTC. Translated: CASSGQGSNEQFF.

The V call is TRBV6-5, the J call TRBJ1-4; 9 nucleotides match TRBD1. Germline CDR1 is MNHEY and CDR2 is SVGAGI. This CDR3 comprises 15 residues. V was pared by 8 bases and J by 8 bases, with 12 bases of the junction left unmatched. The CDR3: CASSLLGQGLEKLFF. The DNA of the CDR3 is TGTGCCAGCTCTTTGCTGGGACAGGGACTGGAAAAACTGTTTTTT.

The chain carries TRBV5-6 and TRBJ2-7; 9 bases agree with TRBD1. Germline-derived CDR1 and CDR2 are SGHDT and YYEEEE. The CDR3 runs 12 residues. The trim removed 0 bases at V and 12 bases at J, leaving 4 bases unmatched. The DNA of the CDR3 is TGTGCCAGCAGCTTGGCCGGGACAGGGCCGTACTTC. Protein sequence: CASSLAGTGPYF.

The V gene is TRBV10-2, the J gene TRBJ2-7; D might be TRBD1 (6 bases). Trimming took 8 bases from V and 2 from J, leaving 22 bases between them. Germline V gene lookup returns CDR1 WSHSY and CDR2 SAAADI. This CDR3 contains 16 residues. The CDR3 DNA is TGCGCCAGCGTTGACGTAGGGGGTGGTAAGACCTACGAGCAGTACTTC. It yields the protein CASVDVGGGKTYEQYF.